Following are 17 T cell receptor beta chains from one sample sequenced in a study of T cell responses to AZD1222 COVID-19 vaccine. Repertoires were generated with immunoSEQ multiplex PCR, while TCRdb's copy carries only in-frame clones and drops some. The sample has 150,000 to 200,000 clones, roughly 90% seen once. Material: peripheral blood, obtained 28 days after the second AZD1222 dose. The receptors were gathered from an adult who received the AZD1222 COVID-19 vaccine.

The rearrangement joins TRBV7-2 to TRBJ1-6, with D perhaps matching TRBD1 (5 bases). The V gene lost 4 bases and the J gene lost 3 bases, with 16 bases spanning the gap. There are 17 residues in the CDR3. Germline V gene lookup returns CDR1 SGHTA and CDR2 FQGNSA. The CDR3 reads CASSSGGGSGYNSPLHF. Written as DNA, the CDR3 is TGTGCCAGCAGCTCTGGGGGAGGGAGTGGCTATAATTCACCCCTCCACTTT. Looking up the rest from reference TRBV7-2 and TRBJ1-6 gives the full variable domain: GAGVSQSPSNKVTEKGKDVELRCDPISGHTALYWYRQSLGQGLEFLIYFQGNSAPDKSGLPSDRFSAERTGGSVSTLTIQRTQQEDSAVYLCASSSGGGSGYNSPLHFGNGTRLTVT.

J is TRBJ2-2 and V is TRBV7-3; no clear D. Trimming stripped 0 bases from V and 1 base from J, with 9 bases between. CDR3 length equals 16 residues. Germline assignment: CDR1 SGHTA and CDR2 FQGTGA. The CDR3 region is CASSLTPGLNTGELFF. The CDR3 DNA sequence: TGTGCCAGCAGCTTAACCCCCGGCCTGAACACCGGGGAGCTGTTTTTT. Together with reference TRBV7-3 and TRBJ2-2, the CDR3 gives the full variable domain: GAGVSQTPSNKVTEKGKYVELRCDPISGHTALYWYRQSLGQGPEFLIYFQGTGAADDSGLPNDRFFAVRPEGSVSTLKIQRTERGDSAVYLCASSLTPGLNTGELFFGEGSRLTVL.

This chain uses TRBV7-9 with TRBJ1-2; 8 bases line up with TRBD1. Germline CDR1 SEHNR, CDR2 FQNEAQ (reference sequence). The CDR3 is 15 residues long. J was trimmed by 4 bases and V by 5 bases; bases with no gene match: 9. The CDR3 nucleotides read TGTGCCAGCAGCCCGCACGGACAGGGAAGCTATGGCTACACCTTC. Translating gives CASSPHGQGSYGYTF. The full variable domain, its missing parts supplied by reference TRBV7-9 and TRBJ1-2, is DTGVSQNPRHKITKRGQNVTFRCDPISEHNRLYWYRQTLGQGPEFLTYFQNEAQLEKSRLLSDRFSAERPKGSFSTLEIQRTEQGDSAMYLCASSPHGQGSYGYTFGSGTRLTVV.

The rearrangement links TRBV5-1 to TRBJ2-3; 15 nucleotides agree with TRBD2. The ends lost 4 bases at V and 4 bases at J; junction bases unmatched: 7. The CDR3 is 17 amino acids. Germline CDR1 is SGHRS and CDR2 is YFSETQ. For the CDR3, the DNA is TGCGCCAGCAGCCCCGGACTAGCGGGGGGGGGCGCAGATACGCAGTATTTT. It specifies CASSPGLAGGGADTQYF.

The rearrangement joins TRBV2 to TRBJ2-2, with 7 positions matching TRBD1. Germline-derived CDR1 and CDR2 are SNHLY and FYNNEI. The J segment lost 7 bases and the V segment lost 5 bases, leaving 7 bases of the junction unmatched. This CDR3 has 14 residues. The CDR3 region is CASSSQGRVGELFF. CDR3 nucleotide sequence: TGTGCCAGCAGTTCACAGGGGCGGGTCGGGGAGCTGTTTTTT.

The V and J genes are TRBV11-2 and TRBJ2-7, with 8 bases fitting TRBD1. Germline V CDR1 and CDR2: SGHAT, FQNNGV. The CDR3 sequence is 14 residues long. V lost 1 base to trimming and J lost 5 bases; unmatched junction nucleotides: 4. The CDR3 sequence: CASSLVAGGNEQYF. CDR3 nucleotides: TGTGCCAGCAGCTTAGTAGCAGGGGGCAACGAGCAGTACTTC. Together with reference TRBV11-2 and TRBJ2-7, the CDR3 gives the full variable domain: EAGVAQSPRYKIIEKRQSVAFWCNPISGHATLYWYQQILGQGPKLLIQFQNNGVVDDSQLPKDRFSAERLKGVDSTLKIQPAKLEDSAVYLCASSLVAGGNEQYFGPGTRLTVT.

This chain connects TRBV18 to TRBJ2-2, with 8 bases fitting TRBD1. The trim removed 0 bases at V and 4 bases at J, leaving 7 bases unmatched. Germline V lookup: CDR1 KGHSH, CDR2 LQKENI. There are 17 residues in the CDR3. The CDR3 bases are TGTGCCAGCTCACCACCTGGAGGCAGGGGGCCCACCGGGGAGCTGTTTTTT. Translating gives CASSPPGGRGPTGELFF.

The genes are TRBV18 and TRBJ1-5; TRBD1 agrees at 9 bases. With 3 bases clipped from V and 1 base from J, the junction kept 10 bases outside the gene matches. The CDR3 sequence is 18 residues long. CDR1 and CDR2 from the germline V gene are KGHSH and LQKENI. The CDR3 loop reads CASSPKFSDRGSNQPQHF. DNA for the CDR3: TGTGCCAGCTCACCGAAATTCTCGGACAGGGGCAGCAATCAGCCCCAGCATTTT.

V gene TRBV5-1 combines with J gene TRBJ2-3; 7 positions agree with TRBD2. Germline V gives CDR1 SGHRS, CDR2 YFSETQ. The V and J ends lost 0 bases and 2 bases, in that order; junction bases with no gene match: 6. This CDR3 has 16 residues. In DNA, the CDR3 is TGCGCCAGCAGCTTGGGTGCAGCGGGGATCACAGATACGCAGTATTTT. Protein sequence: CASSLGAAGITDTQYF.

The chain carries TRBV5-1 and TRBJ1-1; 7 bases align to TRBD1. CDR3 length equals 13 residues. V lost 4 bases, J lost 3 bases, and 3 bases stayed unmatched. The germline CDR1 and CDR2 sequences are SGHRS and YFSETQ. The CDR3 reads CASSLTGDTEAFF. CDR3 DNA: TGCGCCAGCAGCCTAACAGGGGACACTGAAGCTTTCTTT.

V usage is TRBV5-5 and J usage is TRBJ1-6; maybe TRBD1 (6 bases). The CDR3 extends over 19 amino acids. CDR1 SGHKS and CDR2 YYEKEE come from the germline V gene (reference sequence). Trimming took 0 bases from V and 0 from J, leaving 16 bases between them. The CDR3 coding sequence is TGTGCCAGCAGCTTGGGATGGGCAGGGGCGAGCTCCTATAATTCACCCCTCCACTTT. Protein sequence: CASSLGWAGASSYNSPLHF.

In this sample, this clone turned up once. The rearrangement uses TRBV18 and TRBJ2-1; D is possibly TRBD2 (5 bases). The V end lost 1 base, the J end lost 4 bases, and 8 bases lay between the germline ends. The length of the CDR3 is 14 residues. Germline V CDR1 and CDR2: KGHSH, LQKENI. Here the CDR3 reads CASSPQRIYNEQFF. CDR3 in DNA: TGTGCCAGCTCACCACAGCGGATATACAATGAGCAGTTCTTC.

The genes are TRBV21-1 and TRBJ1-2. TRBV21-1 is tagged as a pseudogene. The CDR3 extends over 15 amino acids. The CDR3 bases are TGTGCCAGCAGCAAAGTGAGGGGAGGGTATAATGGCTACACCTTC. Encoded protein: CASSKVRGGYNGYTF.

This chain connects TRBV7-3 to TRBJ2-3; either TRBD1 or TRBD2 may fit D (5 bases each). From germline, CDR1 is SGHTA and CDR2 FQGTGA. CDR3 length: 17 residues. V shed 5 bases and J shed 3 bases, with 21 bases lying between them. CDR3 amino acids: CASSKTGLEAGTDTQYF. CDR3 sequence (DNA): TGTGCCAGCAGCAAAACGGGGCTAGAAGCAGGGACAGATACGCAGTATTTT.

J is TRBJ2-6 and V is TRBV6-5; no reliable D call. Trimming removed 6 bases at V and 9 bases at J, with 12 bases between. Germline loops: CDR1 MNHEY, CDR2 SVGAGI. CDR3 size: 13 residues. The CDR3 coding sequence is TGTGCCAGCAGCCCCTGGGCTGGCAACGTCCTGACTTTC. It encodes CASSPWAGNVLTF.

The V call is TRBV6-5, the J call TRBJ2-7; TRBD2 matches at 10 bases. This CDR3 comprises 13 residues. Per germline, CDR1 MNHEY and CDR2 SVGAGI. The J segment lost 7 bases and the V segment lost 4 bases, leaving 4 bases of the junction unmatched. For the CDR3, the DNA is TGTGCCAGCAGTTCGGGACTAGCGTGGGAGCAGTACTTC. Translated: CASSSGLAWEQYF.

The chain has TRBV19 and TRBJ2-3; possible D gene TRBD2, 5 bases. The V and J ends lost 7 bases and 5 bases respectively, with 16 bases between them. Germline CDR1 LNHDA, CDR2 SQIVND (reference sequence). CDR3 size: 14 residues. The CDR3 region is CASINIGLRDTQYF. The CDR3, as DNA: TGTGCCAGTATCAATATAGGACTGAGAGATACGCAGTATTTT.